These 14 T cell receptor beta chains were sequenced from one sample in a study of T cells in Graves' hyperthyroidism and ophthalmopathy (dated by TCRdb to 2018 to 2020). The method was multiplex PCR. Sequencing was performed on an Illumina HiSeq 2000. TCR beta CDR3 regions were amplified from RNA transcripts. A first-round RT-PCR of the TCR CDR3 used the HTBI primer set with the Qiagen OneStep RT-PCR kit. TCRdb reanalyzed the raw reads on its own, using fastp at Q25 for trimming and MiXCR for clone calling, and kept in-frame beta chains. One record per CDR3 amino acid sequence lists the most common genes and DNA. The sample table records approximately 640,000 distinct CDR3 sequences; roughly 16% of these occur just once. The ten largest clones capture approximately 3.9% of the sample. The sequencing input was blood. Receptor source: a woman under 40 with Graves' hyperthyroidism.

The J gene is TRBJ2-1, the V gene TRBV20-1; tentatively, D is TRBD2 (5 bases). Germline CDR1 and CDR2: DFQATT and SNEGSKA (reference sequence). Trimming pared 3 bases from V and 4 bases from J, leaving 13 bases between. CDR3 size: 14 residues. CDR3 region: CSASVASPYNEQFF. In DNA form, the CDR3 reads TGCAGTGCTAGTGTGGCTAGCCCATACAATGAGCAGTTCTTC.

Many counts were recorded for this clonotype. The chain is built from TRBV28 and TRBJ1-5; maybe TRBD1 (6 bases). CDR1 is MDHEN and CDR2 is SYDVKM in the germline V gene. The ends were cut back, 5 bases at V and 5 bases at J, with 19 bases in the middle. The CDR3 spans 16 residues. CDR3 nucleotides: TGTGCCAGCAGTCACCAACCCTTCAGGGGAGATCAGCCCCAGCATTTT. As protein: CASSHQPFRGDQPQHF.

This clonotype showed up many times. V gene TRBV28 combines with J gene TRBJ2-1; no definite D call. Germline V gene lookup returns CDR1 MDHEN and CDR2 SYDVKM. The CDR3 extends over 15 amino acids. The germline V and J ends were trimmed by 4 bases and 10 bases, with 20 bases remaining between them. In DNA, the CDR3 is TGTGCCAGCAGTTCCCCCCCCGGTCGAAGGAAGGAGCAGTTCTTC. Residues: CASSSPPGRRKEQFF.

There are many counts of this clonotype. The chain carries TRBV7-2 and TRBJ1-1; 9 bases agree with TRBD1. Germline V gene data show CDR1 as SGHTA and CDR2 as FQGNSA. The ends lost 6 bases at V and 5 bases at J; junction bases unmatched: 7. The CDR3 covers 14 residues. The CDR3 here is CASSRDRARTEAFF. The DNA for the CDR3 is TGTGCCAGCAGTCGGGACAGGGCGAGGACTGAAGCTTTCTTT. The full variable domain, completed using reference TRBV7-2 and TRBJ1-1, is GAGVSQSPSNKVTEKGKDVELRCDPISGHTALYWYRQSLGQGLEFLIYFQGNSAPDKSGLPSDRFSAERTGGSVSTLTIQRTQQEDSAVYLCASSRDRARTEAFFGQGTRLTVV.

The table lists this clonotype with many counts. The chain couples TRBV11-2 to TRBJ2-2, with 7 bases identical to TRBD1. Looked up from germline, CDR1 is SGHAT and CDR2 is FQNNGV. The CDR3 totals 15 residues. V lost 6 bases, J lost 7 bases, and 11 bases stayed unmatched. This CDR3 is CASRRRQGSGGELFF. The CDR3 DNA reads as TGTGCCAGCAGGCGAAGACAGGGATCGGGCGGGGAGCTGTTTTTT.

In this sample, this clonotype turned up many times. V usage is TRBV28 and J usage is TRBJ1-3; 7 nucleotides match TRBD1. Looked up from germline, CDR1 is MDHEN and CDR2 is SYDVKM. This CDR3 is built from 17 residues. The V segment lost 5 bases and the J segment 0 bases; nucleotides outside the gene matches: 10. The CDR3 loop reads CASSPRTGPRSGNTIYF. CDR3 nucleotides: TGTGCCAGCAGTCCGCGGACAGGCCCACGCTCTGGAAACACCATATATTTT.

The V call is TRBV30, the J call TRBJ2-7; 7 bases are a match to TRBD2. The CDR3 has 15 amino acids. Per germline, CDR1 GTSNPN and CDR2 SVGIG (reference sequence). J lost 2 bases, V lost 5 bases, and 12 bases had no gene match. The CDR3 bases are TGTGCCTGGGGGGGGGGAGGACCAGGACCCTACGAGCAGTACTTC. This codes for CAWGGGGPGPYEQYF.

This clonotype was counted only a few times. A read error may explain this, as a much larger clone is one base away. V and J are TRBV7-2 and TRBJ2-3; 11 nucleotides agree with TRBD1. The CDR3 loop spans 15 amino acids. Germline V gene data show CDR1 as SGHTA and CDR2 as FQGNSA. V trimming: 7 bases; J trimming: 5 bases; junction bases outside the gene matches: 8. The CDR3 DNA sequence: TGTGCCAGCAATTTCTCCGGGACAGGGGGAGATACGCAGTATTTT. It yields the protein CASNFSGTGGDTQYF.

This clonotype was seen only once. One end of the junction does not line up with germline, which may come from a read error. The rearrangement links TRBV4-1 to TRBJ2-1, with a weak D call TRBD2 (6 bases). Germline V gene lookup returns CDR1 MGHRA and CDR2 YSYEKL. This CDR3 spans 15 amino acids. The CDR3 nucleotides read TGTGCCAGCAGATTAGCGGCAAGCTCCTACAATGAGCAGTTCTTC. Translating it yields CASRLAASSYNEQFF.

This clonotype was counted many times. V gene TRBV11-3 combines with J gene TRBJ2-5; D is perhaps TRBD2 (6 bases). CDR3 length equals 17 residues. Germline assignment: CDR1 SGHNT and CDR2 YENEEA. Trimming left V 0 bases short and J 2 bases short, with 16 bases between. The CDR3 protein is CASSLDSAGPVQETQYF. DNA of the CDR3: TGTGCCAGCAGCTTAGATTCGGCGGGACCCGTACAAGAGACCCAGTACTTC.

CDR3 amino acids: CSVLTLDRDYGYTF. CDR3 coding DNA: TGCAGCGTGCTTACTCTGGACAGGGACTATGGCTACACCTTC. The rearrangement links TRBV29-1 to TRBJ1-2; 8 bases map to TRBD1. This CDR3 comprises 14 residues. Germline V lookup: CDR1 SQVTM, CDR2 ANQGSEA. V shed 6 bases, J shed 3 bases, and the junction held 9 bases outside the gene matches.

This clonotype was seen a few times. The V call is TRBV4-1, the J call TRBJ2-7, with 9 positions matching TRBD1. The CDR3 covers 17 residues. Germline CDR1 is MGHRA and CDR2 is YSYEKL. J was trimmed by 5 bases and V by 1 base; bases with no gene match: 12. Here the CDR3 reads CASSQAITGTGMHEQYF. CDR3 in DNA: TGCGCCAGCAGCCAAGCCATAACCGGGACAGGGATGCACGAGCAGTACTTC.

This chain's CDR3 is CASSKASGDSYEQYF. The CDR3 nucleotides read TGTGCCAGTAGTAAGGCTAGCGGGGACTCCTACGAGCAGTACTTC. The chain has TRBV19 and TRBJ2-7; 9 bases align to TRBD2. This CDR3 is 15 amino acids long. Germline V gene sequence: CDR1 LNHDA, CDR2 SQIVND (reference sequence). Trimming removed 4 bases from V and 0 bases from J; junction bases left unmatched: 4.

About this clonotype itself: At one boundary the junction diverges from the germline segment, which might be a read error. The gene calls are TRBV4-2 and TRBJ2-7, with 7 bases matching TRBD2. From germline, CDR1 is LGHNA and CDR2 YNFKEQ. This CDR3 contains 16 residues. The CDR3 DNA reads TGTGCCAGCAGCCCGAAGCTAGCGGACCTATCCTACGGGCAGTACTTC. Residues: CASSPKLADLSYGQYF.